This T cell receptor (beta chain) came from a study of blood T cell repertoires in COVID-19. Across the whole study: Some COVID-19 samples were acute and others convalescent; all came from the United States, Italy and Spain. In each case, the material was cDNA or gDNA derived from T cells, B-cell-depleted T cells, or PBMCs.

As handled by the study authors: Amplification of reference gene primers was used by the study to estimate nucleated cell counts. Here immunoSEQ multiplex PCR was the method, and the copy in TCRdb shows in-frame clones only, minus some. That table furnishes V, J and clone size, whereas the DNA furnished D and trimming. The table lists some 100,000 clones, 65% to 85% of them singletons, with around 16% in the top ten. Between the trimmed V and J ends, which lost 7 bases and 8 bases, there was a span of 18 bases. Germline CDR1 LNHDA, CDR2 SQIVND (reference sequence). This CDR3 is built from 14 residues.

Sample: peripheral blood. The receptor was isolated from a woman between 55 and 75 years old with acute or convalescent COVID-19. The chain links TRBV19 to TRBJ2-4; D is perhaps TRBD1 (5 bases). The CDR3 region has the DNA TGTGCCAGTACCAATGGGGCTAGTGTACACATTCAGTACTTC. It encodes CASTNGASVHIQYF.